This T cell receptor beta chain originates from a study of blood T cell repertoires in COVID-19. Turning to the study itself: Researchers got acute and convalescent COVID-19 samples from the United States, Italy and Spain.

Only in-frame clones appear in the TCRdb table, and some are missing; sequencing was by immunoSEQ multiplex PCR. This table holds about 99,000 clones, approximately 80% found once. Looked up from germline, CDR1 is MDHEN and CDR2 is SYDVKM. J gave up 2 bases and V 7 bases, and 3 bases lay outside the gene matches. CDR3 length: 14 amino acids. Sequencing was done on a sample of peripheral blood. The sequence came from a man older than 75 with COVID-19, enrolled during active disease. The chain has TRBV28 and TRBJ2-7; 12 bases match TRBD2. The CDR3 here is CASNLAGGAYEQYF. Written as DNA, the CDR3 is TGTGCCAGCAACCTAGCGGGAGGGGCCTACGAGCAGTACTTC.